This TCR beta chain was captured in a study of T cell changes during pregnancy in multiple sclerosis. This CDR3 contains 16 residues. Here immunoSEQ multiplex PCR was the method, and the copy in TCRdb shows in-frame clones only, minus some. The repertoire holds around 39,000 clones, with about 92% as singletons. The chain combines TRBV21-1 with TRBJ2-1; the table names TRBD2, a call not compared with the DNA. TRBV21-1 is a listed pseudogene. This TCR derives from a female donor with multiple sclerosis, enrolled in a pregnancy study. The sample consisted of PBMCs (not recorded whether the cells were cultured). The CDR3 here is CASSETPRGSNNEQFF. CDR3 sequence (DNA): TGTGCCAGCAGCGAAACACCCCGGGGATCAAACAATGAGCAGTTCTTC.